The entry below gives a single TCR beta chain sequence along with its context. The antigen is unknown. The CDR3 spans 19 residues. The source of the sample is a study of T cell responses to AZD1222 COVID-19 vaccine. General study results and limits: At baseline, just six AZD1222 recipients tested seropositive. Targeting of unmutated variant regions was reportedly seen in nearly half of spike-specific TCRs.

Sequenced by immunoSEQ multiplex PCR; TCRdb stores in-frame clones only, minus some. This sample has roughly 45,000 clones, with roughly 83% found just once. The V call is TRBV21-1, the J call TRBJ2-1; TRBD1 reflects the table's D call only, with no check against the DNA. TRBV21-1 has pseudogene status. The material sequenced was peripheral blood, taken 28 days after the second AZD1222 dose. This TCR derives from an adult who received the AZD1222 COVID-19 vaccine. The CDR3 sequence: CASSKEGDPPPSPYNEQFF. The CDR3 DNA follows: TGTGCCAGCAGCAAAGAGGGGGACCCTCCGCCGAGCCCCTACAATGAGCAGTTCTTC.